These 6 T cell receptor beta chains were sequenced from one sample in a study of CD8 T cells in Susac syndrome. Random hexamers were used to reverse transcribe the RNA input (0.5 to 1 ug). Via MiXCR, TCRdb re-called the immunoSEQ multiplex PCR reads, giving one row per CDR3 protein. The sample has 300,000 or so distinct CDR3 sequences, roughly nine tenths seen once. What was sequenced was CD4+ T cells from PBMCs. The receptors stem from a human donor with multiple sclerosis.

The chain employs TRBV5-4 and TRBJ2-1; the D call may be TRBD1 or TRBD2 (5 bases each). The CDR3 totals 14 residues. The V end was cut by 0 bases, the J end by 6 bases, with 10 bases between. Per germline, CDR1 SGHNT and CDR2 YYREEE (reference sequence). The CDR3 DNA reads as TGTGCCAGCAGCTTGGCCGTGGGACGCAATGAGCAGTTCTTC. Translation: CASSLAVGRNEQFF.

V is TRBV19 and J is TRBJ2-3; no firm D call. Trimming took 3 bases from V and 1 from J, leaving 11 bases between them. CDR1 is LNHDA and CDR2 is SQIVND in the germline V gene (reference sequence). This CDR3 has 15 residues. This CDR3 is CASSMARSGTDTQYF. The CDR3 nucleotides read TGTGCCAGTAGTATGGCCCGGAGTGGCACAGATACGCAGTATTTT.

The rearrangement uses TRBV18 and TRBJ2-7; 7 nucleotides agree with TRBD2. The junction had 7 bases not matched to a gene; V was cut back by 3 bases and J by 5 bases. Per germline, CDR1 KGHSH and CDR2 LQKENI. The CDR3 has 14 amino acids. The CDR3 loop reads CASSPGGGSDEQYF. The DNA of the CDR3 is TGTGCCAGCTCACCTGGGGGGGGTAGCGACGAGCAGTACTTC.

The chain is built from TRBV2 and TRBJ2-1, with TRBD2 matching over 7 bases. The CDR3 consists of 14 residues. Germline CDR1 and CDR2: SNHLY and FYNNEI. The V segment lost 2 bases and the J segment 2 bases; nucleotides outside the gene matches: 0. The CDR3 loop is CASSELAAYNEQFF. CDR3 nucleotides: TGTGCCAGCAGTGAACTAGCGGCCTACAATGAGCAGTTCTTC.

The rearrangement joins TRBV28 to TRBJ1-1; 7 bases are shared with TRBD1. Germline CDR1 and CDR2: MDHEN and SYDVKM. Unmatched junction bases numbered 13, after V lost 7 bases and J lost 5 bases. The CDR3 totals 15 residues. The CDR3 region has the DNA TGTGCCAGCATTTCGGGGGGACAGCGGACTACTGAAGCTTTCTTT. This translates into CASISGGQRTTEAFF.

The V gene is TRBV3-1, the J gene TRBJ2-5; D is tentatively TRBD1 or TRBD2 (6 bases each). The CDR3 totals 16 residues. V dropped 0 bases and J dropped 1 base, with 12 bases sitting between them. Germline V gene sequence: CDR1 LGHDT, CDR2 YNNKEL (reference sequence). The CDR3 sequence is CASSQDWGASQETQYF. The CDR3, as DNA: TGTGCCAGCAGCCAAGACTGGGGGGCGAGCCAAGAGACCCAGTACTTC.